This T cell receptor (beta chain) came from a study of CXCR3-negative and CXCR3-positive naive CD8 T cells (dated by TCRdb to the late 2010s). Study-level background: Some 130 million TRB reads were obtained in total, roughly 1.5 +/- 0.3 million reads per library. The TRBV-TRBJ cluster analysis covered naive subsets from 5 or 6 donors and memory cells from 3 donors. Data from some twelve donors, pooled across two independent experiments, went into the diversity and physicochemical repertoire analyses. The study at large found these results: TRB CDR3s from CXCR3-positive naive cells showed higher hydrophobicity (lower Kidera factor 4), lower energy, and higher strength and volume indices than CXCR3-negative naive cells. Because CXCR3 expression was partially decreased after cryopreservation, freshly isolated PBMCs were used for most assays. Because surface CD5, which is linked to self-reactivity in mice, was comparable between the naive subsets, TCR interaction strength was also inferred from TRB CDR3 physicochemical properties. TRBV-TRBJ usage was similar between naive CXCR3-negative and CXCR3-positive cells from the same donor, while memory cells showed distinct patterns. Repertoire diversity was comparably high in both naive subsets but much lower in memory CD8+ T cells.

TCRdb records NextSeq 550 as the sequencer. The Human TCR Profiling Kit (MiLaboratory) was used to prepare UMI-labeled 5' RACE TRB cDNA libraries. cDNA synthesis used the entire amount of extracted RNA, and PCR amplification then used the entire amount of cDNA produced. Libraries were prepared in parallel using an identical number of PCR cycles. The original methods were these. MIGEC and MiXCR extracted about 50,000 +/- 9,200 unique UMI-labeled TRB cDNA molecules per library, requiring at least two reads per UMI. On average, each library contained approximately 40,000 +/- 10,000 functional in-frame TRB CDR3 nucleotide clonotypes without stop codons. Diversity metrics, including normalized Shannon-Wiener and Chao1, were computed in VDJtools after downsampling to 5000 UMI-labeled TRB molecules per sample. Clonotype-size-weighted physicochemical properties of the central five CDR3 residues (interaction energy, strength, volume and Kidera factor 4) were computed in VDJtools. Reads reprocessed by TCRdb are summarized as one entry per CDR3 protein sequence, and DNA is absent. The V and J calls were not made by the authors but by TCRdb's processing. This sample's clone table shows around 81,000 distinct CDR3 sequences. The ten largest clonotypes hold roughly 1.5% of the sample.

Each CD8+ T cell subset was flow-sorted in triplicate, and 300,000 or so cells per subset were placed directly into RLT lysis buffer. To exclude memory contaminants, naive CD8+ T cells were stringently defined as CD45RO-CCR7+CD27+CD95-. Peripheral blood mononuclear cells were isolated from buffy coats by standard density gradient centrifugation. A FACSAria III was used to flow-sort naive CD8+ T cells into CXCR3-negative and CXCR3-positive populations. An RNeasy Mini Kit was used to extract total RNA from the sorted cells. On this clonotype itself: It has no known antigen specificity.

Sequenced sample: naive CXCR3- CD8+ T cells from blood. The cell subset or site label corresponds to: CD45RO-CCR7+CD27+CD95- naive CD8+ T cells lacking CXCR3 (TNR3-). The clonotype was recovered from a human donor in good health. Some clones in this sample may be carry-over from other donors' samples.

CDR3 reads: CASSSNGEQYF. This sequence uses TRBV28 and TRBJ2-7. The CDR3, from cysteine to phenylalanine, totals 11 residues. This entry has no DNA. From the germline V gene, CDR1 is MDHEN and CDR2 is SYDVKM.